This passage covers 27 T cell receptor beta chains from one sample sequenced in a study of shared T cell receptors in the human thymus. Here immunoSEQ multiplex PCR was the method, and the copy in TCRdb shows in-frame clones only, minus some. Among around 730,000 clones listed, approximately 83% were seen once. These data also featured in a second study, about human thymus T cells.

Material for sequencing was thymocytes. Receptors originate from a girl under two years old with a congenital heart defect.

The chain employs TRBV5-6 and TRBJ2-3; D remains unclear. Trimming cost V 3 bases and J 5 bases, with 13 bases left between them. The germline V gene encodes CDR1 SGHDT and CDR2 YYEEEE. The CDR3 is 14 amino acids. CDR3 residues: CASSSLNSGDTQYF. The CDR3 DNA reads TGTGCCAGCAGCTCCTTAAACTCGGGAGATACGCAGTATTTT.

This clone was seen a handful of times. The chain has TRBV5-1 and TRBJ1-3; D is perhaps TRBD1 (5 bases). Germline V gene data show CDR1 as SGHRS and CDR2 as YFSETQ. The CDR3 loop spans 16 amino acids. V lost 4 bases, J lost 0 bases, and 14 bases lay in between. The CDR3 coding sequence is TGCGCCAGCAGCCTGGTTCCGACAGTCTCTGGAAACACCATATATTTT. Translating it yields CASSLVPTVSGNTIYF.

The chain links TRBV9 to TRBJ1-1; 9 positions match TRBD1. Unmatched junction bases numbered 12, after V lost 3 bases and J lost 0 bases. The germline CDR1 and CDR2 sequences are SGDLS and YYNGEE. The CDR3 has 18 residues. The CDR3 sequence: CASSAGATGQGMNTEAFF. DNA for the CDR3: TGTGCCAGCAGCGCGGGGGCTACGGGACAGGGCATGAACACTGAAGCTTTCTTT.

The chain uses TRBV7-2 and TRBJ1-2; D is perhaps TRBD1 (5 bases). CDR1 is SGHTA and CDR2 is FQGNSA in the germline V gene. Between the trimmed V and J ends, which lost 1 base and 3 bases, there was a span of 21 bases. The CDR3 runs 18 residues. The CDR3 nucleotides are TGTGCCAGCAGCTTAGAATCGACCCAGGGATTCTCCCACTATGGCTACACCTTC. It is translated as CASSLESTQGFSHYGYTF.

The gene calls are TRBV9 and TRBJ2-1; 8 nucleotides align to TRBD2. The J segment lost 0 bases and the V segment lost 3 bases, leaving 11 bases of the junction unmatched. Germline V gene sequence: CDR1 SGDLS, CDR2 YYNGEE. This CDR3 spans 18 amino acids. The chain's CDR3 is CASSAGGERGSSYNEQFF. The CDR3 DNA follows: TGTGCCAGCAGCGCCGGAGGGGAGCGGGGGAGCTCCTACAATGAGCAGTTCTTC. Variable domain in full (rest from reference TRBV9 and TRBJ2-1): DSGVTQTPKHLITATGQRVTLRCSPRSGDLSVYWYQQSLDQGLQFLIQYYNGEERAKGNILERFSAQQFPDLHSELNLSSLELGDSALYFCASSAGGERGSSYNEQFFGPGTRLTVL.

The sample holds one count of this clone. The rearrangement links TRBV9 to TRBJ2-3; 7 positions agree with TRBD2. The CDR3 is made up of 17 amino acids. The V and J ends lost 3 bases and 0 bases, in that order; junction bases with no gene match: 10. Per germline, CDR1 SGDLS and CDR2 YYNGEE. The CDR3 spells CASSEPGLLPSTDTQYF. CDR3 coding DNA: TGTGCCAGCAGCGAGCCGGGACTACTACCTAGCACAGATACGCAGTATTTT.

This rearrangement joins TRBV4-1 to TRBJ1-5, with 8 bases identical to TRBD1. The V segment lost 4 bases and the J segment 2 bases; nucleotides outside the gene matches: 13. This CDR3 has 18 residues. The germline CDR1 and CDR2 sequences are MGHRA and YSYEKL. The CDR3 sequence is CASSPRTGRPSGNQPQHF. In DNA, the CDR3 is TGCGCCAGCAGCCCCCGGACAGGGCGACCCAGCGGCAATCAGCCCCAGCATTTT.

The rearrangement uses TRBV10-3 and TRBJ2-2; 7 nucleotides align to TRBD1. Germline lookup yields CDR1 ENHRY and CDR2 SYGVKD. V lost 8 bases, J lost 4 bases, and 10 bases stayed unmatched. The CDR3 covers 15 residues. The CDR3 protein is CAIWTRQGSTGELFF. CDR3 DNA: TGTGCCATCTGGACCCGACAGGGAAGCACCGGGGAGCTGTTTTTT.

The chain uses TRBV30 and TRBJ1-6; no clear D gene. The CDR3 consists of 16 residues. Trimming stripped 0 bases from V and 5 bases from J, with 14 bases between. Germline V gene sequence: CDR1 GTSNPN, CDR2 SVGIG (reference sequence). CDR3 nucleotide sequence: TGTGCCTGGAGTGTTGCAAGGACTTTGAATAATTCACCCCTCCACTTT. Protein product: CAWSVARTLNNSPLHF.

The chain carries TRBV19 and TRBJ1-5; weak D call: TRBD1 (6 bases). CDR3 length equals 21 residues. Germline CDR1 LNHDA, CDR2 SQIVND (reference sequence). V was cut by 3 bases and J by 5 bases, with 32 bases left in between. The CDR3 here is CASSIRSRLKDRDKGHQPQHF. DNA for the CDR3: TGTGCCAGTAGTATTCGCTCTAGGTTAAAAGACCGGGACAAGGGCCATCAGCCCCAGCATTTT.

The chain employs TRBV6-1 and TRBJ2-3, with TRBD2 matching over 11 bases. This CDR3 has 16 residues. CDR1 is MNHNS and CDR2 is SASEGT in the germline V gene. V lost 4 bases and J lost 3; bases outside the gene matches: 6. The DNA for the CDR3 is TGTGCCAGCAGTGGAATTAGCGGGGGGGGTACAGATACGCAGTATTTT. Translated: CASSGISGGGTDTQYF.

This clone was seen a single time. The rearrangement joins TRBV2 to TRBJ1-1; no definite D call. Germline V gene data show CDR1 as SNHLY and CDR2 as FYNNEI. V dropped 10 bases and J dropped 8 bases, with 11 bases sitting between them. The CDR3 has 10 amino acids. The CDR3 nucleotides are TGTGCCAAAAGAGGGCGGGAAGCTTTCTTT. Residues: CAKRGREAFF.

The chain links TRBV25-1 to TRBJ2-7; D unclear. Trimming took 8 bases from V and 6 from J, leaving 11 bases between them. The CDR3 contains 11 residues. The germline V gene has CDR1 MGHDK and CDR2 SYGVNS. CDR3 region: CASSATGEQYF. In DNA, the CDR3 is TGTGCCAGCTCCGCCACCGGCGAGCAGTACTTC.

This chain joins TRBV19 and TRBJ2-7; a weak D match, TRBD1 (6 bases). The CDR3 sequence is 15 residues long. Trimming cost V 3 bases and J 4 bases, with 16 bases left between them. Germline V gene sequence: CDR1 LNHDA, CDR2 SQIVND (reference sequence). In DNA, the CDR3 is TGTGCCAGTAGTATTGCTTTCGGGACATTTTACGAGCAGTACTTC. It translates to CASSIAFGTFYEQYF.

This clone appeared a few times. The CDR3 DNA sequence: TGTGCCAGTAGTAACACCCTCCTCCCGGGACAGGGACGTTCAGACGAGCAGTACTTC. Translation gives CASSNTLLPGQGRSDEQYF. This chain joins TRBV19 and TRBJ2-7; 9 nucleotides match TRBD1. This CDR3 comprises 19 residues. With 4 bases clipped from V and 5 bases from J, the junction kept 21 bases outside the gene matches. Looked up from germline, CDR1 is LNHDA and CDR2 is SQIVND (reference sequence). The variable domain in full, with the rest retrieved from reference TRBV19 and TRBJ2-7, is DGGITQSPKYLFRKEGQNVTLSCEQNLNHDAMYWYRQDPGQGLRLIYYSQIVNDFQKGDIAEGYSVSREKKESFPLTVTSAQKNPTAFYLCASSNTLLPGQGRSDEQYFGPGTRLTVT.

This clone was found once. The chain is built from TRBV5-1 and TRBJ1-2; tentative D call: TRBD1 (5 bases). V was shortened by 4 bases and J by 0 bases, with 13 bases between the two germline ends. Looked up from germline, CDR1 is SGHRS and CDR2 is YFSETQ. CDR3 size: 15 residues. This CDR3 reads CASSARRDANYGYTF. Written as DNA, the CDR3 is TGCGCCAGCAGCGCGCGCAGGGATGCTAACTATGGCTACACCTTC.

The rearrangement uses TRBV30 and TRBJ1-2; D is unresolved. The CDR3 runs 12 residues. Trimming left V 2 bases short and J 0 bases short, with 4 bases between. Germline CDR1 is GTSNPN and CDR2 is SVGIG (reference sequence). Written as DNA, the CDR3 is TGTGCCTGGAGTAGAGCTAACTATGGCTACACCTTC. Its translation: CAWSRANYGYTF. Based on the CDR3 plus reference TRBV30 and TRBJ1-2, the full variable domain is SQTIHQWPATLVQPVGSPLSLECTVEGTSNPNLYWYRQAAGRGLQLLFYSVGIGQISSEVPQNLSASRPQDRQFILSSKKLLLSDSGFYLCAWSRANYGYTFGSGTRLTVV.

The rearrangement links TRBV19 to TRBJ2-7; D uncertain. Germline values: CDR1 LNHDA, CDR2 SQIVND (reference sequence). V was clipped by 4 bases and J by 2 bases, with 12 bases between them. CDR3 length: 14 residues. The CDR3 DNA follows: TGTGCCAGTAGTACCCGATTGCCTACCTACGAGCAGTACTTC. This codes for CASSTRLPTYEQYF.

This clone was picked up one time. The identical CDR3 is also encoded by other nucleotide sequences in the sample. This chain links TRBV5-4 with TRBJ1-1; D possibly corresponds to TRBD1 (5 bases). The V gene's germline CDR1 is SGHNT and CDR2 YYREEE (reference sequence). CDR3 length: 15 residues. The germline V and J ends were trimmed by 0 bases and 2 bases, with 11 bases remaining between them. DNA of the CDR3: TGTGCCAGCAGCTTGGGGGGCGGGGGTAACACTGAAGCTTTCTTT. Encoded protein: CASSLGGGGNTEAFF.

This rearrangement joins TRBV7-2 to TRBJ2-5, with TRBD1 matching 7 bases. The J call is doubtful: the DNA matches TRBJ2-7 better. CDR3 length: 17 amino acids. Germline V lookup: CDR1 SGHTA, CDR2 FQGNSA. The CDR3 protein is CASSLTRPGTVTYEQYF. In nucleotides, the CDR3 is TGTGCCAGCAGCTTAACTAGACCCGGGACAGTCACCTACGAGCAGTACTTC.

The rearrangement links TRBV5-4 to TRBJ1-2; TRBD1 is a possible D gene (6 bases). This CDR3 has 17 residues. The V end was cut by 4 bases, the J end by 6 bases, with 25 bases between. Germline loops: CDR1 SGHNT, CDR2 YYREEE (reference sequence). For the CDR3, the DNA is TGTGCCAGCAGCCCAAAGGTTCCCCACAGGGCTGAGGATGGCTACACCTTC. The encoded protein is CASSPKVPHRAEDGYTF.

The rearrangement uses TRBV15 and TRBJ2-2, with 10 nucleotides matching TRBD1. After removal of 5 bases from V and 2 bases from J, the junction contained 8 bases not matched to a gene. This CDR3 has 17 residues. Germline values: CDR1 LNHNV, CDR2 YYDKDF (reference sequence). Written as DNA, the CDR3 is TGTGCCACCAGCCGGGACAGGGGACCCCGAAACACCGGGGAGCTGTTTTTT. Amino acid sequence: CATSRDRGPRNTGELFF.

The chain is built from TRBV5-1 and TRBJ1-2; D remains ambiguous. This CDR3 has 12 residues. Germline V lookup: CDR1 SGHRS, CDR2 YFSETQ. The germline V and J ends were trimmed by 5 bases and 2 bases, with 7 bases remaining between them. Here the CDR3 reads CASRTGNYGYTF. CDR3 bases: TGCGCCAGCAGAACGGGAAACTATGGCTACACCTTC. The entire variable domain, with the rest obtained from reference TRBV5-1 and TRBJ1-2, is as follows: KAGVTQTPRYLIKTRGQQVTLSCSPISGHRSVSWYQQTPGQGLQFLFEYFSETQRNKGNFPGRFSGRQFSNSRSEMNVSTLELGDSALYLCASRTGNYGYTFGSGTRLTVV.

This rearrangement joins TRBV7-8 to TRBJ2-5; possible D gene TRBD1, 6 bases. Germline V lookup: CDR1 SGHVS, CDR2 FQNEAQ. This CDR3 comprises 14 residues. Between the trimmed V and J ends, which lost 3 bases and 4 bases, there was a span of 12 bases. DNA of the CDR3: TGTGCCAGCAGCTTTCAGGGGTGGGGAGAGACCCAGTACTTC. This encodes CASSFQGWGETQYF.

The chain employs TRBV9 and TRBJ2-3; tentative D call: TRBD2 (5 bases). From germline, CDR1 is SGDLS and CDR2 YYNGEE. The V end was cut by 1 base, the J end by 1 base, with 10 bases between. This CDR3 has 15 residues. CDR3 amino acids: CASSVKTNGTDTQYF. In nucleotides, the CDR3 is TGTGCCAGCAGCGTAAAGACTAACGGCACAGATACGCAGTATTTT.

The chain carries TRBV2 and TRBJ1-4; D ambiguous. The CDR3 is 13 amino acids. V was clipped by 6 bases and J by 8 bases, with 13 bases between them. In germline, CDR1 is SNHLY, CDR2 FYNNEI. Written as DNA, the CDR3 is TGTGCCAGCAGCGCTGGCAGGAGGGAAAAACTGTTTTTT. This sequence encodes CASSAGRREKLFF. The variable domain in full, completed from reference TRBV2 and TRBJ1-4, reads EPEVTQTPSHQVTQMGQEVILRCVPISNHLYFYWYRQILGQKVEFLVSFYNNEISEKSEIFDDQFSVERPDGSNFTLKIRSTKLEDSAMYFCASSAGRREKLFFGSGTQLSVL.

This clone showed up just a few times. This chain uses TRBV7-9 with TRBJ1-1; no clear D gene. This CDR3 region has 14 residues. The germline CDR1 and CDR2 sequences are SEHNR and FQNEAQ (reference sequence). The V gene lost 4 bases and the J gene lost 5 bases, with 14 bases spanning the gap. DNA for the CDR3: TGTGCCAGCAGCTACTCCACACGGGGAACTGAAGCTTTCTTT. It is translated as CASSYSTRGTEAFF.